This T cell receptor beta chain was recorded in a study of regulatory T cells in long-lasting Graves disease. Noted time point: newly diagnosed GD, antithyroid drugs for less than 3 months. From PBMCs, RNA was extracted and then used to make the TCR library. The V segment lost 4 bases and the J segment 0 bases; nucleotides outside the gene matches: 11. The CDR3 has 18 amino acids. In germline, CDR1 is MGHRA, CDR2 YSYEKL. Combining iRepertoire HTBI primers with Arm-PCR of CDR3 regions, the authors built TCR beta libraries. Authors' analysis steps: The identification of approximately 62 TRBV and 14 TRBJ segments was made across samples. Using its own MiXCR run on the multiplex PCR reads, TCRdb lists one record per CDR3 protein. What appears here as the V and J calls and clone size reflects TCRdb's work, not the paper's. The table has a few hundred thousand distinct CDR3 sequences, 20% seen once.

Sequences were derived from peripheral blood mononuclear cells (PBMCs), sampled at new diagnosis, from a patient treated with antithyroid drugs. This chain joins TRBV4-1 and TRBJ2-1, with TRBD1 matching 8 bases. The TCR originated in a female donor with Graves disease. CDR3 nucleotides: TGCGCCAGCAGCCGTAAGTCACCCCAGGGGGCCTCCTACAATGAGCAGTTCTTC. Protein: CASSRKSPQGASYNEQFF.